This T cell receptor (beta chain) came from a study of shared clonotypes between healthy human individuals. Study in general: Sampling drew on donors who were two women and a few men aged 18 to 49.

The CDR3 covers 14 residues. The germline CDR1 and CDR2 sequences are SGHRS and YFSETQ. Trimming removed 4 bases from V and 3 bases from J, with 10 bases in between. Whole-study findings and limits: The genetic and exposure-history diversity represented was limited by few donors.

Clones were sequenced by immunoSEQ multiplex PCR, and TCRdb holds only the in-frame ones, with some missing. Of roughly 2.2 million clones listed, approximately 90% are singletons. Turning to this clone: Its antigen remains unidentified.

The receptor was isolated from a man younger than 30 in good health. Some clones in this sample may be carry-over from other donors' samples. The chain links TRBV5-1 to TRBJ1-4, with D perhaps TRBD1 (5 bases). Sequencing input: naive CD4+ T cells from PBMCs. The subset: CD45RA+ positively selected. The chain's CDR3 is CASSKTAPNEKLFF. The CDR3 nucleotides are TGCGCCAGCAGCAAGACAGCTCCTAATGAAAAACTGTTTTTT.